The text below deals with one T cell receptor (beta chain). The antigen is unknown. Starting material for RNA and DNA co-extraction consisted of 20-30 mg of unsorted bulk tissue. Every one of the tumor samples had a viable tumor cell content above 75%. V was clipped by 11 bases and J by 3 bases, with 17 bases between them. The CDR3 length is 15 residues. From germline, CDR1 is SGHAT and CDR2 FQNNGV. Starting material of 400 to 600 ng total RNA yielded TCR beta cDNA via a constant-region primer. Slightly modified ARM-PCR with three nested multiplex PCR rounds yielded TCR beta libraries. Primers for the first two PCR rounds were TRBV1-TRBV30 forward primers and a C-beta reverse primer (approximately 10 cycles per round). TCRdb ran MiXCR on the multiplex PCR reads and lists one entry per CDR3 protein. In the table there are roughly 80,000 distinct CDR3 sequences, more than 65% of which are singletons. This specimen comes from a study of tumor-infiltrating lymphocytes in primary liver carcinoma. Study-level points and caveats: The study found only about 7-24% of top clones in all five tumor regions. Whereas tumor region pairs overlapped more, tumor-adjacent and tumor-blood pairs overlapped less.

The sample comprised liver tumor tissue from sampling region 1. Subset in this sample: tumor region T1, superior pole. This sequence joins TRBV11-2 and TRBJ2-6, with D perhaps TRBD1 (6 bases). This TCR was recovered from a man aged 35 to 55 with primary liver carcinoma and hepatitis B virus infection. The CDR3 protein is CAGTQGSYGANVLTF. CDR3 nucleotides: TGTGCCGGTACCCAGGGGTCGTATGGGGCCAACGTCCTGACTTTC.